One and the same sample provided the 15 T cell receptor beta chains below, sequenced in a study of cytomegalovirus exposure and HLA in healthy donors (dated by TCRdb to the late 2010s). The library relied on the immunoSEQ multiplex PCR assay. A mixture of 60 forward primers for TCR Vbeta segments and 13 reverse primers for TCR Jbeta segments was used in the multiplex PCR. In TCRdb, the immuneACCESS table is reduced to in-frame sequences with V and J assigned. These tables do not hold every clone; where another copy was compared, an unresolved V gene accounts for under half, and the others remain unexplained. The sample table contains approximately 130,000 clones; only one count was recorded for around 74% of them. About 3% of the sample goes to the ten largest clones. Sequencing input: PBMCs. The receptors shown here come from a man aged 25-45 years in good health and CMV-seronegative.

This chain links TRBV10-2 with TRBJ1-1; no reliable D call. CDR1 is WSHSY and CDR2 is SAAADI in the germline V gene. V lost 0 bases and J lost 4, with 15 bases in between. The CDR3 sequence is 16 residues long. CDR3 loop: CASSESRGDRRTEAFF. CDR3 DNA sequence: TGCGCCAGCAGTGAGTCGCGGGGAGACCGTCGCACTGAAGCTTTCTTT.

CDR3 sequence (DNA): TGTGCCAGCAGTTTCCTGACAGGGGAAGCTTTCTTT. It specifies CASSFLTGEAFF. The chain carries TRBV27 and TRBJ1-1; the match to TRBD1 covers 7 bases. With 3 bases clipped from V and 8 bases from J, the junction kept 3 bases outside the gene matches. The CDR3 extends over 12 amino acids. The germline gives CDR1 MNHEY, CDR2 SMNVEV (reference sequence).

The rearrangement uses TRBV10-3 and TRBJ1-5, with TRBD1 matching 7 bases. The CDR3 length is 14 residues. After removal of 6 bases from V and 4 bases from J, the junction contained 6 bases not matched to a gene. CDR1 ENHRY and CDR2 SYGVKD come from the germline V gene. In DNA form, the CDR3 reads TGTGCCATCAGAGCCGGGACAGAGAATCAGCCCCAGCATTTT. Encoded protein: CAIRAGTENQPQHF.

This clone has more than one count but fewer than ten. This rearrangement joins TRBV29-1 to TRBJ2-2; the D is unclear. Germline CDR1 SQVTM, CDR2 ANQGSEA. This CDR3 is built from 12 residues. The ends were cut back, 5 bases at V and 6 bases at J, with 10 bases in the middle. The CDR3 spells CSVRQYSGELFF. Written as DNA, the CDR3 is TGCAGCGTTCGCCAATACTCCGGGGAGCTGTTTTTT.

The chain combines TRBV28 with TRBJ1-2; 7 nucleotides line up with TRBD1. V shed 5 bases and J 4 bases; nucleotides not matched to a gene: 16. The CDR3 spans 17 residues. Germline V CDR1 and CDR2: MDHEN, SYDVKM. The CDR3 sequence is CASSPETATGWAYGYTF. As DNA, the CDR3 is TGTGCCAGCAGTCCGGAAACTGCGACAGGGTGGGCCTATGGCTACACCTTC.

This clone has just a few counts. The rearrangement joins TRBV7-3 to TRBJ2-1; D may be TRBD1 (6 bases). This CDR3 spans 12 amino acids. Germline V gene lookup returns CDR1 SGHTA and CDR2 FQGTGA. V was cut by 4 bases and J by 7 bases, with 8 bases left in between. CDR3 residues: CASSSDSNEQFF. Written as DNA, the CDR3 is TGTGCCAGCAGCTCGGACAGTAATGAGCAGTTCTTC.

V and J are TRBV12-5 and TRBJ2-3; D is unclear. V lost 3 bases to trimming and J lost 7 bases, with 11 bases between them. Germline V gene sequence: CDR1 LGHNT, CDR2 FRNRAP. The CDR3 spans 13 residues. In nucleotides, the CDR3 is TGTGCTAGTGGTTTTAGCCAGAGTAATACGCAGTATTTT. Translated: CASGFSQSNTQYF.

This rearrangement joins TRBV7-3 to TRBJ2-1; weak D call: TRBD2 (5 bases). The CDR3 has 13 amino acids. The germline gives CDR1 SGHTA, CDR2 FQGTGA. With 4 bases removed from V and 9 bases from J, the gap between germline ends came to 13 bases. CDR3: CASSSTDWSEQFF. CDR3 DNA: TGTGCCAGCAGCTCGACGGACTGGAGTGAGCAGTTCTTC.

The chain uses TRBV28 and TRBJ2-7; tentative D call: TRBD1 (6 bases). Germline V lookup: CDR1 MDHEN, CDR2 SYDVKM. V was pared by 4 bases and J by 6 bases, with 22 bases between. The CDR3 loop spans 16 amino acids. CDR3 DNA: TGTGCCAGCAGTTCCGGGACACCTACCTATTATTCCGAGCAGTACTTC. Protein: CASSSGTPTYYSEQYF.

This clone was detected only a few times. For the CDR3, the DNA is TGTGCCATCGGTCGCCGGGACAACACCTACGAGCAGTACTTC. This translates into CAIGRRDNTYEQYF. The chain combines TRBV6-6 with TRBJ2-7, with TRBD1 as a possible D gene (6 bases). The germline V gene encodes CDR1 MNHNY and CDR2 SVGAGI (reference sequence). This CDR3 has 14 residues. V was trimmed by 10 bases and J by 2 bases, leaving 18 bases between them.

V and J are TRBV6-4 and TRBJ1-1, with TRBD1 as a possible D gene (5 bases). Germline values: CDR1 MRHNA, CDR2 SNTAGT. The germline V and J ends were trimmed by 3 bases and 7 bases, with 12 bases remaining between them. This CDR3 comprises 13 residues. CDR3 nucleotides: TGTGCCAGCAGTGAAGGGGAACTCGGTGAAGCTTTCTTT. Protein product: CASSEGELGEAFF.

CDR3 loop: CASSGQSGTNEKLFF. The CDR3, as DNA: TGTGCCAGCAGTGGTCAGTCTGGCACTAATGAAAAACTGTTTTTT. The rearrangement uses TRBV2 and TRBJ1-4; D ambiguous. Per germline, CDR1 SNHLY and CDR2 FYNNEI. V was cut by 4 bases and J by 2 bases, with 11 bases left in between. The CDR3 has 15 amino acids.

V usage is TRBV27 and J usage is TRBJ1-5, with 9 bases aligning to TRBD1. The CDR3 has 14 residues. V trimming: 5 bases; J trimming: 7 bases; junction bases outside the gene matches: 6. CDR1 and CDR2 from the germline V gene are MNHEY and SMNVEV (reference sequence). The CDR3 is CASSTTGGQQPQHF. DNA for the CDR3: TGTGCCAGCAGTACGACAGGGGGGCAGCAGCCCCAGCATTTT.

This clone was picked up a small number of times. V usage is TRBV19 and J usage is TRBJ1-2; 7 bases align to TRBD1. The CDR3 consists of 15 residues. Germline loops: CDR1 LNHDA, CDR2 SQIVND (reference sequence). V trimming: 3 bases; J trimming: 6 bases; junction bases outside the gene matches: 10. The CDR3 reads CASSIRRGPTDGYTF. In DNA, the CDR3 is TGTGCCAGTAGTATCCGAAGGGGGCCGACTGATGGCTACACCTTC.

V usage is TRBV9 and J usage is TRBJ1-2, with TRBD1 identical over 7 bases. CDR1 SGDLS and CDR2 YYNGEE come from the germline V gene. This CDR3 comprises 17 residues. Unmatched junction bases numbered 20, after V lost 4 bases and J lost 8 bases. The CDR3 sequence is CASSTRTAGTATGGYTF. The CDR3 nucleotides are TGTGCCAGCAGCACTCGCACGGCCGGGACAGCTACCGGGGGCTACACCTTC.